This T cell receptor beta chain was recovered during a study of identifying expanded T cells in peripheral blood (dated by TCRdb to between 2018 and 2021). Study-wide context: Separate aliquots of the same genomic DNA pool were sequenced to produce technical replicates, and four replicates were compared in pairs. The research as a whole found: The binomial model flagged approximately 1.2 differentially abundant clones between technical replicates but around 16 over around 2 weeks and roughly 19 over about 4 weeks. Across all healthy-donor time intervals, the beta-binomial model significantly cut both the number of clones called differentially abundant and the false-positive rate. For all healthy donors, the variance in clone template counts between roughly 2-week samples rose significantly as total template count increased. The authors expected biological variance in healthy repertoires might increase further over much longer intervals such as months to years.

Notes on this clone: Its antigen is not yet known. Nothing much larger sits one base from this clone, and base qualities are not available.

TCRbeta CDR3 regions were profiled with the immunoSEQ Assay using bias-controlled multiplex PCR amplification of genomic DNA. Turning to the authors' computational methods: To quantify the absolute abundance of each unique TCRbeta CDR3 region, the sequences were collapsed and filtered. Two models were used to test differential abundance: a binomial model (Fisher-equivalent) and a beta-binomial model that adds time-dependent variance fitted from healthy donors. Clones with fewer than 5 combined templates were removed, and differential abundance was called for clones with a Benjamini-Hochberg FDR below 0.01. Using the form v = (b*log(k)+a)^2, the beta-binomial variance was modeled as a function of the total template count across the two samples. This is the immuneACCESS table as TCRdb keeps it, with only in-frame sequences that have V and J called. A part of the clones is gone; compared with another copy, unresolved V genes explain less than half, and the rest is unexplained. The DNA was the basis for D and trimming; V, J and clone size are from that table. The sample table records approximately 63,000 clones; roughly 86% of these occur just once. Of the sample, around 4.8% is held by the ten largest clones.

During the collection period, no immune events, such as infections, were documented for the healthy donors. Blood repertoires from healthy donors were used as a training cohort for calibrating time-dependent variance in a beta-binomial model of differential abundance of T-cell clones. The training cohort included 10 or so healthy donors, of whom 3 were female and 7 were male. An age range of about 29 to 70 years, with an average of 43 years, was recorded for the donors. Whole blood from each healthy donor was obtained from a commercial supplier and was collected at three time points around 15 days apart. Genomic DNA was extracted from unsorted whole blood for immunosequencing. From the cysteine through the phenylalanine, the CDR3 covers 15 amino acids. Only the CDR3 DNA stays, 45 bases, in frame from base 1.

The sequence links TRBV21-1 to TRBJ2-1; the D call TRBD2 from the table was never checked on the DNA. TRBV21-1 is given as a pseudogene. This receptor was taken from a person between 18 and 75 years old in good health. Sequenced sample: blood. The CDR3 here reads CASPEGSGWYNEQFF. The DNA reads TGTGCCAGCCCAGAGGGCAGCGGGTGGTACAATGAGCAGTTCTTC.